Each of the 6 T cell receptor beta chains below was sequenced from the same sample in a study of CD8+ T cells in alopecia areata (dated by TCRdb to the late 2010s). Library prep was done by the immunoSEQ multiplex PCR assay. RNA was extracted from all samples and reverse transcribed into cDNA, which served as template for TCR sequencing. TCRdb provides this immuneACCESS table in a form limited to in-frame rearrangements. Some clones are lacking; in checked studies, under half of them reflect an unresolved V gene, and why the rest are absent is not known. This sample has about 76,000 clones in its table, and approximately 66% of those were observed once. The ten largest clonotypes hold around a quarter of the sample. The time point label for this specimen denotes: around 22 weeks on oral tofacitinib. According to the study, the label for this sample's treatment or condition signals: oral pan-JAK inhibitor, 5-10 mg twice daily.

Sample: CD8+ T cells sorted from blood, taken at week 24, from a patient treated with tofacitinib. The receptors originated from a human donor with alopecia areata.

About this clone: A far larger clone is off by one base, so a read error is likely. The V gene is TRBV7-6, the J gene TRBJ2-3; D call uncertain. CDR3 size: 13 residues. Germline V gene lookup returns CDR1 SGHVS and CDR2 FNYEAQ. V shed 1 base and J shed 0 bases, with 2 bases lying between them. As DNA, the CDR3 is TGTGCCAGCAGCTTAGGGAGCACAGATACGCAGTATTTT. Residues: CASSLGSTDTQYF.

For the CDR3, the DNA is TGCGCCAGCAGCCCGGGACAGGGGGCGGGAGAGACCCAGTACTTC. It specifies CASSPGQGAGETQYF. The chain recombines TRBV5-1 with TRBJ2-5; 12 nucleotides line up with TRBD1. Per the germline V gene, CDR1 is SGHRS and CDR2 is YFSETQ. The CDR3 loop spans 15 amino acids. The trim removed 4 bases at V and 4 bases at J, leaving 5 bases unmatched.

The chain employs TRBV19 and TRBJ2-1, with a weak D call TRBD1 (5 bases). The length of the CDR3 is 15 residues. V lost 3 bases to trimming and J lost 2 bases, with 11 bases between them. In germline, CDR1 is LNHDA, CDR2 SQIVND (reference sequence). Here the CDR3 DNA reads TGTGCCAGTAGTATGTTCAGGGATCCCTACAATGAGCAGTTCTTC. It yields the protein CASSMFRDPYNEQFF.

The chain has TRBV29-1 and TRBJ2-2; a possible D gene is TRBD2 (5 bases). Per the germline V gene, CDR1 is SQVTM and CDR2 is ANQGSEA. The CDR3 is made up of 16 amino acids. The germline V and J ends were trimmed by 4 bases and 1 base, with 16 bases remaining between them. The CDR3 sequence is CSVVQTSRGNTGELFF. CDR3 DNA sequence: TGCAGCGTTGTCCAGACCAGTCGGGGGAACACCGGGGAGCTGTTTTTT.

By proportion, this clone is medium-sized. The V gene is TRBV5-1, the J gene TRBJ1-2; D possibly corresponds to TRBD1 (5 bases). This CDR3 contains 14 residues. Germline lookup yields CDR1 SGHRS and CDR2 YFSETQ. V lost 0 bases and J lost 8, with 14 bases in between. The CDR3 here is CASSLEAGLLGYTF. DNA for the CDR3: TGCGCCAGCAGCTTGGAGGCAGGGTTATTGGGCTACACCTTC.

The V and J genes are TRBV2 and TRBJ1-5; D not certain. The V and J ends lost 4 bases and 0 bases respectively, with 10 bases between them. The germline V gene has CDR1 SNHLY and CDR2 FYNNEI. This CDR3 has 15 residues. The CDR3 coding sequence is TGTGCCAGCAGTGGGACGGAGGATAGCAATCAGCCCCAGCATTTT. Translating it yields CASSGTEDSNQPQHF.